These 31 T cell receptor beta chains originate from one sample sequenced in a study of T cells in localized non-small cell lung cancer. Some clones are missing from TCRdb's copy, which holds only in-frame ones; the method was immunoSEQ multiplex PCR. In the table there are more than 45,000 clones, 60% to 80% of which are singletons. The specimen was peripheral blood, collected before any cancer treatment. These receptors were collected from a man between 40 and 75 years old with stage I squamous cell lung carcinoma.

This sequence joins TRBV28 and TRBJ2-7; TRBD1 aligns across 8 bases. This CDR3 comprises 15 residues. Germline V CDR1 and CDR2: MDHEN, SYDVKM. The V and J ends lost 6 bases and 6 bases, in that order; junction bases with no gene match: 13. The CDR3 region is CASRTAGGAWAEQYF. CDR3 in DNA: TGTGCCAGCAGAACCGCAGGGGGCGCATGGGCCGAGCAGTACTTC.

This clone was seen a few times. V is TRBV7-6 and J is TRBJ2-6, with D perhaps being TRBD1 or TRBD2 (5 bases each). V lost 5 bases to trimming and J lost 3 bases, with 14 bases between them. This CDR3 is built from 16 residues. The V gene's germline CDR1 is SGHVS and CDR2 FNYEAQ. CDR3 residues: CASSRGQGSGANVLTF. CDR3 bases: TGTGCCAGCAGCCGAGGGCAGGGTAGTGGGGCCAACGTCCTGACTTTC. The variable domain in full, with the rest retrieved from reference TRBV7-6 and TRBJ2-6, is GAGVSQSPRYKVTKRGQDVALRCDPISGHVSLYWYRQALGQGPEFLTYFNYEAQQDKSGLPNDRFSAERPEGSISTLTIQRTEQRDSAMYRCASSRGQGSGANVLTFGAGSRLTVL.

The genes are TRBV5-8 and TRBJ2-7, with D perhaps being TRBD1 or TRBD2 (5 bases each). This CDR3 region has 17 residues. The germline V and J ends were trimmed by 0 bases and 2 bases, with 18 bases remaining between them. Germline-derived CDR1 and CDR2 are SGHTS and YDEGEE. The CDR3 spells CASSLGRRTHQTYEQYF. As DNA, the CDR3 is TGTGCCAGCAGCTTGGGGCGGAGGACACACCAGACCTACGAGCAGTACTTC.

J is TRBJ2-5 and V is TRBV7-3, with TRBD2 matching over 7 bases. From germline, CDR1 is SGHTA and CDR2 FQGTGA. After removal of 4 bases from V and 3 bases from J, the junction contained 2 bases not matched to a gene. CDR3 length: 13 amino acids. As DNA, the CDR3 is TGTGCCAGCAGCTGGCTAGCGGAAGAGACCCAGTACTTC. Translation gives CASSWLAEETQYF.

This clone was counted a few times. The gene calls are TRBV7-9 and TRBJ1-6, with D perhaps matching TRBD1 (6 bases). The CDR3 length is 14 residues. V gave up 1 base and J gave up 10 bases, with 11 bases separating them. Germline V gene sequence: CDR1 SEHNR, CDR2 FQNEAQ (reference sequence). CDR3 sequence: CASSLDQGSSPLHF. Here the CDR3 DNA reads TGTGCCAGCAGCTTAGATCAGGGGAGCTCACCCCTCCACTTT.

The rearrangement uses TRBV7-9 and TRBJ1-1; the match to TRBD1 covers 12 bases. J gave up 10 bases and V 5 bases, and 8 bases lay outside the gene matches. Looked up from germline, CDR1 is SEHNR and CDR2 is FQNEAQ (reference sequence). The CDR3 has 14 amino acids. This CDR3 is CASSLGQGADRAFF. As DNA, the CDR3 is TGTGCCAGCAGCCTGGGACAGGGGGCTGATCGAGCTTTCTTT.

The chain uses TRBV10-1 and TRBJ2-5; no reliable D call. The end of the DNA aligns better with TRBJ2-7, so the J call may be wrong. The CDR3 is 14 amino acids. Germline CDR1 is WNHNN and CDR2 is SYGVQD (reference sequence). CDR3 amino acids: CASPPVGSSYEQYF. In nucleotides, the CDR3 is TGCGCCAGCCCGCCGGTTGGGTCCTCCTACGAGCAGTACTTC.

This clone was observed once. The V and J genes are TRBV11-2 and TRBJ2-3; 7 bases are shared with TRBD2. CDR1 and CDR2 from the germline V gene are SGHAT and FQNNGV. The J segment lost 2 bases and the V segment lost 1 base, leaving 3 bases of the junction unmatched. CDR3 size: 15 residues. The CDR3 DNA reads as TGTGCCAGCAGCTTAGGGACTAGTGACACAGATACGCAGTATTTT. Translation gives CASSLGTSDTDTQYF.

The chain carries TRBV5-6 and TRBJ2-2, with D perhaps matching TRBD1 or TRBD2 (5 bases each). V shed 4 bases and J shed 2 bases, with 12 bases lying between them. Germline assignment: CDR1 SGHDT and CDR2 YYEEEE. The CDR3 totals 15 residues. CDR3: CASSVGAYNTGELFF. CDR3 bases: TGTGCCAGCAGCGTCGGGGCCTATAACACCGGGGAGCTGTTTTTT.

The rearrangement links TRBV28 to TRBJ2-4, with D tentatively TRBD1 (6 bases). CDR3 length: 17 amino acids. Germline V gene lookup returns CDR1 MDHEN and CDR2 SYDVKM. Trimming removed 4 bases from V and 0 bases from J, with 16 bases in between. CDR3 loop: CASSSTGTSLAKNIQYF. The CDR3 DNA follows: TGTGCCAGCAGTTCCACCGGGACAAGCCTAGCCAAAAACATTCAGTACTTC.

The chain uses TRBV27 and TRBJ1-6, with 7 bases identical to TRBD1. The CDR3 covers 15 residues. V trimming: 6 bases; J trimming: 0 bases; junction bases outside the gene matches: 2. Germline loops: CDR1 MNHEY, CDR2 SMNVEV (reference sequence). The CDR3 nucleotides read TGTGCCAGCAGGTGGGACAGCTCCTATAATTCACCCCTCCACTTT. It codes for CASRWDSSYNSPLHF.

The chain carries TRBV14 and TRBJ1-2, with D possibly matching TRBD1 (6 bases). In germline, CDR1 is SGHDN, CDR2 FVKESK. Trimming took off 0 bases at V and 5 bases at J, with 13 bases between the two ends. CDR3 length: 15 amino acids. This CDR3 is CASSQETGRGYGYTF. The CDR3 nucleotides are TGTGCCAGCAGCCAAGAAACAGGGAGAGGTTATGGCTACACCTTC.

The J gene is TRBJ1-2, the V gene TRBV5-1, with D possibly TRBD1 on 5 matching bases. Between the trimmed V and J ends, which lost 3 bases and 1 base, there was a span of 19 bases. Germline assignment: CDR1 SGHRS and CDR2 YFSETQ. The CDR3 consists of 17 residues. In DNA form, the CDR3 reads TGCGCCAGCAGCTCAGCGGAAGGGACGGCAAATAACTATGGCTACACCTTC. Its translation is CASSSAEGTANNYGYTF.

This clone was counted once. This chain joins TRBV2 and TRBJ2-3, with TRBD2 identical over 12 bases. This CDR3 has 16 amino acids. Trimming removed 10 bases from V and 0 bases from J; junction bases left unmatched: 8. From germline, CDR1 is SNHLY and CDR2 FYNNEI. The CDR3 DNA sequence: TGTGCCACCGGCCCTAGCGGGGGGGCTAGCACAGATACGCAGTATTTT. It codes for CATGPSGGASTDTQYF. Supplemented by reference TRBV2 and TRBJ2-3, the full variable domain reads EPEVTQTPSHQVTQMGQEVILRCVPISNHLYFYWYRQILGQKVEFLVSFYNNEISEKSEIFDDQFSVERPDGSNFTLKIRSTKLEDSAMYFCATGPSGGASTDTQYFGPGTRLTVL.

This clone has more than one count but fewer than ten. The chain links TRBV9 to TRBJ2-5; perhaps TRBD1 as D (6 bases). Deletions cut 3 bases from V and 3 bases from J, with 18 bases between. The CDR3 loop spans 16 amino acids. Germline CDR1 SGDLS, CDR2 YYNGEE. CDR3 sequence reads: CASSDSAGTKEETQYF. The CDR3 coding sequence is TGTGCCAGCAGCGACTCGGCCGGGACAAAGGAAGAGACCCAGTACTTC.

The chain carries TRBV2 and TRBJ2-5; 10 bases map to TRBD2. V shed 8 bases and J 0 bases; nucleotides not matched to a gene: 6. The CDR3 is 15 amino acids. Germline V lookup: CDR1 SNHLY, CDR2 FYNNEI. The CDR3 DNA is TGTGCCAGCCCCCGTAGCGGGGGGAACCAAGAGACCCAGTACTTC. Its translation is CASPRSGGNQETQYF. Looking up the rest from reference TRBV2 and TRBJ2-5 gives the full variable domain: EPEVTQTPSHQVTQMGQEVILRCVPISNHLYFYWYRQILGQKVEFLVSFYNNEISEKSEIFDDQFSVERPDGSNFTLKIRSTKLEDSAMYFCASPRSGGNQETQYFGPGTRLLVL.

This clone was picked up a small number of times. The chain combines TRBV10-2 with TRBJ2-5, with 10 bases that match TRBD1. Per germline, CDR1 WSHSY and CDR2 SAAADI. The length of the CDR3 is 14 residues. The junction had 6 bases not matched to a gene; V was cut back by 7 bases and J by 4 bases. The CDR3 DNA is TGCGCCAGCACGGGACAGGGGAAGGGAGAGACCCAGTACTTC. This sequence encodes CASTGQGKGETQYF.

This clone was counted once. The chain has TRBV7-2 and TRBJ1-6; D call uncertain. Germline V lookup: CDR1 SGHTA, CDR2 FQGNSA. Trimming took 1 base from V and 10 from J, leaving 8 bases between them. This CDR3 has 13 residues. CDR3 loop: CASSLGVPSPLHF. The CDR3, as DNA: TGTGCCAGCAGCTTAGGGGTGCCCTCACCCCTCCACTTT.

The chain combines TRBV10-3 with TRBJ2-7; possibly TRBD1 for D (5 bases). The CDR3 spans 12 residues. The germline CDR1 and CDR2 sequences are ENHRY and SYGVKD. V was clipped by 7 bases and J by 3 bases, with 10 bases between them. Written as DNA, the CDR3 is TGTGCCATCAAATCAACAGGCTACGAGCAGTACTTC. Residues: CAIKSTGYEQYF.

This clone was recorded once. The rearrangement joins TRBV5-6 to TRBJ1-6; D uncertain. CDR1 and CDR2 (germline): SGHDT, YYEEEE. The V end was cut by 1 base, the J end by 8 bases, with 10 bases between. The CDR3 sequence is 14 residues long. CDR3 sequence: CASSLRPKDSPLHF. The CDR3 DNA reads TGTGCCAGCAGCTTGCGGCCAAAAGATTCACCCCTCCACTTT.

This chain links TRBV7-2 with TRBJ2-5, with D tentatively TRBD1 (6 bases). Per the germline V gene, CDR1 is SGHTA and CDR2 is FQGNSA. V was shortened by 2 bases and J by 3 bases, with 7 bases between the two germline ends. This CDR3 has 13 amino acids. This CDR3 reads CASSLNREETQYF. The CDR3, as DNA: TGTGCCAGCAGCTTAAACAGGGAAGAGACCCAGTACTTC.

This rearrangement joins TRBV10-3 to TRBJ2-7; TRBD1 is a possible D gene (5 bases). Trimming took off 3 bases at V and 0 bases at J, with 9 bases between the two ends. CDR1 and CDR2 from the germline V gene are ENHRY and SYGVKD. This CDR3 is built from 14 residues. This chain's CDR3 is CAISDPTGSYEQYF. The DNA of the CDR3 is TGTGCCATCAGTGACCCTACAGGCTCCTACGAGCAGTACTTC.

J is TRBJ2-7 and V is TRBV13; D is unresolved. The V end was cut by 0 bases, the J end by 1 base, with 4 bases between. This CDR3 has 13 residues. Germline-derived CDR1 and CDR2 are PRHDT and FYEKMQ (reference sequence). In nucleotides, the CDR3 is TGTGCCAGCAGCTTAGGACAGTCCTACGAGCAGTACTTC. This gives the protein CASSLGQSYEQYF.

This clone showed up just a few times. The chain employs TRBV5-8 and TRBJ1-2; D uncertain. The V gene's germline CDR1 is SGHTS and CDR2 YDEGEE. Trimming took off 4 bases at V and 2 bases at J, with 6 bases between the two ends. The length of the CDR3 is 12 residues. This CDR3 reads CASSLANYGYTF. The DNA of the CDR3 is TGTGCCAGCAGCCTCGCCAACTATGGCTACACCTTC.

The rearrangement links TRBV5-1 to TRBJ2-1, with 14 bases fitting TRBD2. Germline V CDR1 and CDR2: SGHRS, YFSETQ. Trimming at V came to 4 bases and at J to 11 bases, leaving 8 bases not matched to a gene. The CDR3 sequence is 15 residues long. In DNA form, the CDR3 reads TGCGCCAGCAGCGAAGGGACTAGCGGGGGCCAAAAGCAGTTCTTC. Translation: CASSEGTSGGQKQFF.

The rearrangement joins TRBV11-3 to TRBJ1-1; no clear D. Germline-derived CDR1 and CDR2 are SGHNT and YENEEA. V lost 5 bases to trimming and J lost 0 bases, with 10 bases between them. The CDR3 spans 14 residues. CDR3 sequence reads: CASSPGGMNTEAFF. Written as DNA, the CDR3 is TGTGCCAGCAGCCCCGGCGGCATGAACACTGAAGCTTTCTTT.

CDR3 in DNA: TGTGCCAGCAGACGGGGACAGGGTTTAGATGAAAAACTGTTTTTT. Protein product: CASRRGQGLDEKLFF. This chain connects TRBV27 to TRBJ1-4; 9 positions agree with TRBD1. V shed 6 bases, J shed 6 bases, and the junction held 8 bases outside the gene matches. From germline, CDR1 is MNHEY and CDR2 SMNVEV (reference sequence). The CDR3 spans 15 residues.

The table lists this clone with a few counts. This CDR3 is CASSLVTTMFTSGKETQYF. CDR3 DNA sequence: TGTGCCAGCAGCTTAGTTACAACTATGTTCACTAGCGGGAAAGAGACCCAGTACTTC. This chain uses TRBV7-6 with TRBJ2-5; 10 bases are shared with TRBD2. The CDR3 length is 19 residues. The ends lost 1 base at V and 3 bases at J; junction bases unmatched: 14. The germline gives CDR1 SGHVS, CDR2 FNYEAQ.

The V call is TRBV5-1, the J call TRBJ1-1, with D perhaps TRBD1 (5 bases). CDR1 is SGHRS, CDR2 YFSETQ, per germline. V lost 0 bases and J 10 bases, leaving 25 bases between the germline ends. This CDR3 has 17 residues. CDR3 amino acids: CASSLDGRASAVGPAFF. The CDR3 bases are TGCGCCAGCAGCTTGGACGGCAGGGCTTCAGCGGTGGGACCAGCTTTCTTT.

The V gene is TRBV28, the J gene TRBJ2-7; 10 positions agree with TRBD1. CDR3 length: 14 residues. V shed 6 bases, J shed 6 bases, and the junction held 8 bases outside the gene matches. Germline assignment: CDR1 MDHEN and CDR2 SYDVKM. As DNA, the CDR3 is TGTGCCAGCAGCGGGACAGGGGAGGTGGTCGAGCAGTACTTC. Encoded protein: CASSGTGEVVEQYF.

The J gene is TRBJ2-1, the V gene TRBV2; possibly TRBD2 for D (7 bases). V lost 4 bases to trimming and J lost 6 bases, with 16 bases between them. This CDR3 region has 15 residues. The germline gives CDR1 SNHLY, CDR2 FYNNEI. The DNA of the CDR3 is TGTGCCAGCAGTGGGAGGGGGGGTATCCCCAATGAGCAGTTCTTC. This translates into CASSGRGGIPNEQFF. Together with reference TRBV2 and TRBJ2-1, the CDR3 gives the full variable domain: EPEVTQTPSHQVTQMGQEVILRCVPISNHLYFYWYRQILGQKVEFLVSFYNNEISEKSEIFDDQFSVERPDGSNFTLKIRSTKLEDSAMYFCASSGRGGIPNEQFFGPGTRLTVL.